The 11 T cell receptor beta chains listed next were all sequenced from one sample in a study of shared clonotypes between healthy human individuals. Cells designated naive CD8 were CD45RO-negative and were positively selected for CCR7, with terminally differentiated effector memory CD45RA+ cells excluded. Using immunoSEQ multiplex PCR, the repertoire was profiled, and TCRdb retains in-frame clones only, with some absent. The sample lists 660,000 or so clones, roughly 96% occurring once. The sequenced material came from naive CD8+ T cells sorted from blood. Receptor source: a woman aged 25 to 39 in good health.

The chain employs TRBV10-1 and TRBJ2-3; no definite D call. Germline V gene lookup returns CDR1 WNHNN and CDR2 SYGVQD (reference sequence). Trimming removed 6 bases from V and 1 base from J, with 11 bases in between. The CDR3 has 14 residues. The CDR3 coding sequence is TGCGCCAGCAGCGGGTCTATCGGCACAGATACGCAGTATTTT. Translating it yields CASSGSIGTDTQYF.

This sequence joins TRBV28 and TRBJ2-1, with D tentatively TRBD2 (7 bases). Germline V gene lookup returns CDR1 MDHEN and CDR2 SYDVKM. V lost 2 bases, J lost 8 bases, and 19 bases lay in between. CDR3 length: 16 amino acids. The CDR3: CASSLGWGGSMDEQFF. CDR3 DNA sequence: TGTGCCAGCAGTTTAGGATGGGGGGGCTCTATGGATGAGCAGTTCTTC.

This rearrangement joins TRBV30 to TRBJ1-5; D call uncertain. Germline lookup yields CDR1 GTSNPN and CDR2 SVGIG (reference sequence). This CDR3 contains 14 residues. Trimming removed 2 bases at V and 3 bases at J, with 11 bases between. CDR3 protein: CAWSMDGVNQPQHF. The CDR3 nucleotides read TGTGCCTGGAGTATGGACGGGGTCAATCAGCCCCAGCATTTT.

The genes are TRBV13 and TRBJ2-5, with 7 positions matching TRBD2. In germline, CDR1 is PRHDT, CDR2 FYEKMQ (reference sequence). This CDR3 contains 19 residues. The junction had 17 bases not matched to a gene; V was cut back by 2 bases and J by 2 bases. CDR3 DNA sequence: TGTGCCAGCAGCTTAAGGGCAGCTACTCTAGCGGAGACACAAGAGACCCAGTACTTC. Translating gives CASSLRAATLAETQETQYF.

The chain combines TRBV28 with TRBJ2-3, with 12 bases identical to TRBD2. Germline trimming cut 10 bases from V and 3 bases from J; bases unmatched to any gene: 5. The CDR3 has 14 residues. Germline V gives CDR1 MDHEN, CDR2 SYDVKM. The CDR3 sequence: CAISLAGGTDTQYF. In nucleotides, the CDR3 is TGTGCCATTTCCCTAGCGGGAGGGACAGATACGCAGTATTTT.

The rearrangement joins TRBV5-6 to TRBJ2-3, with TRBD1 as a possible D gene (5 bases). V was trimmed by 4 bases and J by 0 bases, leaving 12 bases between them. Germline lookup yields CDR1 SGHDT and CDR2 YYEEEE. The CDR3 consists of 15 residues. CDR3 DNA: TGTGCCAGCAGCGTCGCTGGGGCTAGCACAGATACGCAGTATTTT. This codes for CASSVAGASTDTQYF.

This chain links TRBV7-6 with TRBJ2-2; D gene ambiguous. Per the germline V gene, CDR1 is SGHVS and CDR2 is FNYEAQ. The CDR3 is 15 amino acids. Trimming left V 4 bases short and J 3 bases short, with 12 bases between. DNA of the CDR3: TGTGCCAGCAGCTCGCCGTCGGCTCACACCGGGGAGCTGTTTTTT. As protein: CASSSPSAHTGELFF.

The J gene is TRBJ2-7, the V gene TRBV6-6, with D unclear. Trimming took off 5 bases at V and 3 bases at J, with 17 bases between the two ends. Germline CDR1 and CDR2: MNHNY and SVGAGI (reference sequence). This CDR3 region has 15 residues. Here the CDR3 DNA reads TGTGCCAGCAGTGCCGTGGTCGGGTTGGACTACGAGCAGTACTTC. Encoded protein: CASSAVVGLDYEQYF.

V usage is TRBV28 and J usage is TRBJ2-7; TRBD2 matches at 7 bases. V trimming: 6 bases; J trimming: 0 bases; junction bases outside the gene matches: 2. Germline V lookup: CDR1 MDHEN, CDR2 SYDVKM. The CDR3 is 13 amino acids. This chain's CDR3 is CASRGTISYEQYF. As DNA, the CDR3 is TGTGCCAGCAGGGGGACTATCTCCTACGAGCAGTACTTC.

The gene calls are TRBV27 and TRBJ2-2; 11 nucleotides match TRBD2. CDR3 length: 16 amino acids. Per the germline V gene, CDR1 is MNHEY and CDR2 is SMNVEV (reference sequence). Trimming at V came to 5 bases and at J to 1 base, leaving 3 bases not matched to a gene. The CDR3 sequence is CASSLGLAVNTGELFF. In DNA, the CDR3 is TGTGCCAGCAGTCTGGGACTAGCGGTGAACACCGGGGAGCTGTTTTTT.

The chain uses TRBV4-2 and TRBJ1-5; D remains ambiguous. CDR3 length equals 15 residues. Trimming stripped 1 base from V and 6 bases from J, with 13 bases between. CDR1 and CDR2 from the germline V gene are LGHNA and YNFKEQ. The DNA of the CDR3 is TGTGCCAGCAGCCAAGGGCCCCCAGGCAGTCAGCCCCAGCATTTT. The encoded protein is CASSQGPPGSQPQHF.